This T cell receptor (beta chain) was found in a study of cytomegalovirus exposure and HLA in healthy donors. The donors were members of the validation cohort, which comprised 90 to 150 subjects and was separate from the first cohort of 666 subjects. For this clone: Its antigen remains unknown.

Libraries were prepared by immunoSEQ multiplex PCR; TCRdb keeps only in-frame clonotypes and omits some of them. Here the sample spans 150,000 to 200,000 clones, approximately 80% being singletons. CDR1 and CDR2 from the germline V gene are SGDLS and YYNGEE. The CDR3 contains 16 residues. J lost 6 bases, V lost 3 bases, and 7 bases had no gene match. Study results and caveats: The study found most TCR sequences rare, yet found some public TCRs in many donors. A list of more than 150 TCR beta chains associated with cytomegalovirus was given.

The sequencing sample was made of PBMCs. The TCR originated in a man younger than 35 in good health and CMV-seropositive. The gene calls are TRBV9 and TRBJ2-1, with 12 bases matching TRBD2. The CDR3 spells CASSAWTSGMGNEQFF. The CDR3 nucleotides are TGTGCCAGCAGCGCCTGGACTAGCGGGATGGGCAATGAGCAGTTCTTC.